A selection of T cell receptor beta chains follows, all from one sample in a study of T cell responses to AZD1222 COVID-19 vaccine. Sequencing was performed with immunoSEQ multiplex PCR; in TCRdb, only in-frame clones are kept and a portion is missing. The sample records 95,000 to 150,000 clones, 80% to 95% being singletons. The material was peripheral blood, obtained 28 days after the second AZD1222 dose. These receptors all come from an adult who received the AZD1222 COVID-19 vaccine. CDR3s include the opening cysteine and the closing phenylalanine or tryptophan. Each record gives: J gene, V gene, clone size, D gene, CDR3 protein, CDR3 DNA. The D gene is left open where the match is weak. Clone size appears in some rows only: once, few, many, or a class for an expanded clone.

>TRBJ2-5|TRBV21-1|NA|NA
CASSKVGGLGEVGETQYF
TGTGCCAGCAGCAAGGTCGGGGGTTTGGGGGAGGTCGGAGAGACCCAGTACTTC
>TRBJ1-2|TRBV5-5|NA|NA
CASSFQGGSNYGYTF
TGTGCCAGCAGCTTCCAAGGGGGATCTAACTATGGCTACACCTTC
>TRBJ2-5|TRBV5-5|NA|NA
CASSLGGSQGQETQYF
TGTGCCAGCAGCTTAGGTGGTAGCCAGGGTCAAGAGACCCAGTACTTC
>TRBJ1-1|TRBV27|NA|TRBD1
CASSERGLNTEAFF
TGTGCCAGCAGCGAGAGGGGGCTGAACACTGAAGCTTTCTTT
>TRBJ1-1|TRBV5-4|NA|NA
CASSPTLGQNTEAFF
TGTGCCAGCAGCCCAACTCTAGGACAGAACACTGAAGCTTTCTTT
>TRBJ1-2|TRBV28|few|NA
CASSLGGGRGYTF
TGTGCCAGCAGTTTAGGAGGGGGTCGAGGCTACACCTTC
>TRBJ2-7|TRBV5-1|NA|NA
CASSLAQGTYYEQYF
TGCGCCAGCAGCTTGGCGCAGGGGACCTACTACGAGCAGTACTTC
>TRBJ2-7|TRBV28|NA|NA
CASSLMASTFYEQYF
TGTGCCAGCAGTTTAATGGCGAGCACATTCTACGAGCAGTACTTC
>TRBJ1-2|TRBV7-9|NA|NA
CASSTSPNYGYTF
TGTGCCAGCAGCACCAGTCCTAACTATGGCTACACCTTC
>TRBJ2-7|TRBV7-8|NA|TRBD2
CASSLGLAGGRDEQYF
TGTGCCAGCAGCTTAGGTCTGGCGGGGGGGAGGGACGAGCAGTACTTC
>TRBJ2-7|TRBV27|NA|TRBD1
CASTPMPGQTYEQYF
TGTGCCAGCACCCCGATGCCGGGACAGACCTACGAGCAGTACTTC
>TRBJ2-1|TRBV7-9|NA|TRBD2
CASRPTSGQTYEQFF
TGTGCCAGCAGACCCACTAGCGGACAAACCTATGAGCAGTTCTTC
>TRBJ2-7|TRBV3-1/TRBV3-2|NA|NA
CASSQDPERNEQYF
TGTGCCAGCAGCCAAGATCCCGAGCGGAACGAGCAGTACTTC
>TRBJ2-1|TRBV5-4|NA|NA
CASSLGGRAYNEQFF
TGTGCCAGCAGCTTGGGGGGGAGAGCCTACAATGAGCAGTTCTTC
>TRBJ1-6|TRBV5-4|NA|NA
CASSSRQVRSPLHF
TGTGCCAGCAGCTCTCGACAGGTGCGTTCACCCCTCCACTTT
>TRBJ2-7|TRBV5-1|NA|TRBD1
CASSANRGEQYF
TGCGCCAGCAGCGCCAACAGGGGCGAGCAGTACTTC
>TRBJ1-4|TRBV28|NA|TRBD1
CASSSGQGANEKLFF
TGTGCCAGCAGTTCCGGACAGGGAGCTAATGAAAAACTGTTTTTT
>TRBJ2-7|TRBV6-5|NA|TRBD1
CASSPDRASYEQYF
TGTGCCAGCAGTCCTGACAGGGCATCCTACGAGCAGTACTTC
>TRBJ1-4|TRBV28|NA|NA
CASSPRIPGEKLFF
TGTGCCAGCAGCCCGAGGATACCAGGCGAAAAACTGTTTTTT
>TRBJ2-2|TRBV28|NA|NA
CASRGGLAGELFF
TGTGCCAGCAGGGGGGGATTGGCCGGGGAGCTGTTTTTT
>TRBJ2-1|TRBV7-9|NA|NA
CASGNSETYNEQFF
TGTGCCAGCGGAAATTCAGAGACCTACAATGAGCAGTTCTTC
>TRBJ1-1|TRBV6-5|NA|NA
CASSPGTTNTEAFF
TGTGCCAGCAGTCCCGGGACAACAAACACTGAAGCTTTCTTT
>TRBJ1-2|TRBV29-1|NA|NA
CSVEEGYGYTF
TGCAGCGTTGAAGAGGGCTATGGCTACACCTTC
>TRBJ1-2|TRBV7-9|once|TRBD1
CASSFGQGDGGYTF
TGTGCCAGCAGCTTCGGACAGGGAGATGGTGGCTACACCTTC
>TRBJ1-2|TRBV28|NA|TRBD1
CASSPRQGDRYGYTF
TGTGCCAGCAGTCCTAGACAGGGGGATCGGTATGGCTACACCTTC
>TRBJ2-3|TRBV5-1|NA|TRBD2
CASSYGTSGTPSTDTQYF
TGCGCCAGCAGCTATGGGACTAGCGGGACCCCTAGCACAGATACGCAGTATTTT